One sample yielded the 17 T cell receptor beta chains listed below, sequenced in a study of shared clonotypes between healthy human individuals. As defined, naive CD8 cells were CD45RO-negative and positively selected for CCR7, with terminally differentiated effector memory CD45RA+ cells excluded. Measured with immunoSEQ multiplex PCR; TCRdb has only the in-frame clones, and not every one. The sample lists some 2,100,000 clones, 85% to 95% occurring once. The specimen sequenced was naive CD8+ T cells from PBMCs. The receptors were gathered from a man between 18 and 35 years old in good health. Some clones in this sample may be carry-over from other donors' samples.

This chain uses TRBV27 with TRBJ2-2, with no clear D. This CDR3 spans 11 amino acids. CDR1 MNHEY and CDR2 SMNVEV come from the germline V gene (reference sequence). The V gene lost 6 bases and the J gene lost 5 bases, with 4 bases spanning the gap. The CDR3 reads CASSKTGELFF. The CDR3 DNA follows: TGTGCCAGCAGCAAAACCGGGGAGCTGTTTTTT.

The J gene is TRBJ2-5, the V gene TRBV9, with 16 bases fitting TRBD2. The J segment lost 5 bases and the V segment lost 3 bases, leaving 10 bases of the junction unmatched. Looked up from germline, CDR1 is SGDLS and CDR2 is YYNGEE. CDR3 length equals 18 residues. Here the CDR3 reads CASSEGTSGRAPKETQYF. DNA for the CDR3: TGTGCCAGCAGCGAGGGGACTAGCGGGAGGGCCCCCAAGGAGACCCAGTACTTC.

Turning to this clone: Mismatch with germline at one junction end may stem from a read error. The rearrangement links TRBV2 to TRBJ1-2; no definite D call. Germline V CDR1 and CDR2: SNHLY, FYNNEI. The length of the CDR3 is 14 residues. The DNA for the CDR3 is TGTGCCAGCCGTGAGCATGGATCTAACTATGGCTACACCTTC. Protein product: CASREHGSNYGYTF.

The chain couples TRBV7-9 to TRBJ2-1; either TRBD1 or TRBD2 may fit D (5 bases each). Trimming shortened V by 5 bases and J by 3 bases, and 14 bases separated the two germline ends. Germline V lookup: CDR1 SEHNR, CDR2 FQNEAQ (reference sequence). The CDR3 has 15 amino acids. CDR3 coding DNA: TGTGCCAGCAGCACAGAGGGACCCCTCTACAATGAGCAGTTCTTC. Encoded protein: CASSTEGPLYNEQFF.

This chain connects TRBV2 to TRBJ2-2; D is unclear. The CDR3 covers 12 residues. V lost 4 bases, J lost 7 bases, and 7 bases lay in between. CDR1 and CDR2 from the germline V gene are SNHLY and FYNNEI. CDR3 nucleotides: TGTGCCAGCAGTGTAGTAAGCGGGGAGCTGTTTTTT. This encodes CASSVVSGELFF.

Details on this clone: This sample also contains other DNA sequences that code for the same CDR3. The V and J genes are TRBV14 and TRBJ1-3, with no clear D. This CDR3 is 15 amino acids long. Germline CDR1 and CDR2: SGHDN and FVKESK. The germline V and J ends were trimmed by 1 base and 0 bases, with 7 bases remaining between them. The CDR3 DNA reads as TGTGCCAGCAGCCAAGCTCGTTTCTCTGGAAACACCATATATTTT. It yields the protein CASSQARFSGNTIYF.

V and J are TRBV9 and TRBJ2-7; 7 nucleotides line up with TRBD1. CDR3 length: 15 amino acids. Germline trimming cut 0 bases from V and 3 bases from J; bases unmatched to any gene: 6. Germline CDR1 and CDR2: SGDLS and YYNGEE. The CDR3 DNA follows: TGTGCCAGCAGCGTAGGGGCGACAGGGCTCTACGAGCAGTACTTC. It specifies CASSVGATGLYEQYF. The complete variable domain, with remaining parts taken from reference TRBV9 and TRBJ2-7, reads DSGVTQTPKHLITATGQRVTLRCSPRSGDLSVYWYQQSLDQGLQFLIQYYNGEERAKGNILERFSAQQFPDLHSELNLSSLELGDSALYFCASSVGATGLYEQYFGPGTRLTVT.

Concerning this clone: Other DNA sequences in this specimen translate into the identical CDR3. The chain employs TRBV7-9 and TRBJ2-7; D remains ambiguous. V lost 4 bases, J lost 1 base, and 8 bases lay in between. Germline-derived CDR1 and CDR2 are SEHNR and FQNEAQ (reference sequence). This CDR3 is built from 13 residues. CDR3 in DNA: TGTGCCAGCAGCTCACAGAGTTCCTACGAGCAGTACTTC. It translates to CASSSQSSYEQYF.

V usage is TRBV19 and J usage is TRBJ2-7; TRBD1 is a possible D gene (6 bases). The CDR3 runs 14 residues. From germline, CDR1 is LNHDA and CDR2 SQIVND (reference sequence). V was shortened by 6 bases and J by 7 bases, with 19 bases between the two germline ends. Here the CDR3 reads CASRGRDNVREQYF. The CDR3, as DNA: TGTGCCAGTAGGGGCCGGGACAATGTTCGGGAGCAGTACTTC.

V usage is TRBV6-5 and J usage is TRBJ2-7; maybe TRBD1 (5 bases). Germline V gene lookup returns CDR1 MNHEY and CDR2 SVGAGI. This CDR3 is 15 amino acids long. Trimming cost V 0 bases and J 0 bases, with 9 bases left between them. The DNA of the CDR3 is TGTGCCAGCAGTTACTCGGGGCCAGGCTCCTACGAGCAGTACTTC. It yields the protein CASSYSGPGSYEQYF.

V gene TRBV7-2 combines with J gene TRBJ2-7, with unresolved D. Trimming pared 1 base from V and 3 bases from J, leaving 7 bases between. Germline lookup yields CDR1 SGHTA and CDR2 FQGNSA. The CDR3 is made up of 13 amino acids. In DNA form, the CDR3 reads TGTGCCAGCAGCTTAGAAGGGCACTACGAGCAGTACTTC. Translating it yields CASSLEGHYEQYF. The whole variable domain, filled in from reference TRBV7-2 and TRBJ2-7, reads GAGVSQSPSNKVTEKGKDVELRCDPISGHTALYWYRQSLGQGLEFLIYFQGNSAPDKSGLPSDRFSAERTGGSVSTLTIQRTQQEDSAVYLCASSLEGHYEQYFGPGTRLTVT.

The chain is built from TRBV25-1 and TRBJ1-1; D possibly corresponds to TRBD1 (5 bases). With 7 bases removed from V and 0 bases from J, the gap between germline ends came to 12 bases. Germline CDR1 reads MGHDK; CDR2 reads SYGVNS. This CDR3 is built from 14 residues. The DNA of the CDR3 is TGTGCCAGCAACCCGACAGTAATGAACACTGAAGCTTTCTTT. This translates into CASNPTVMNTEAFF.

This rearrangement joins TRBV4-1 to TRBJ1-5; D remains unclear. This CDR3 has 15 residues. The germline V gene encodes CDR1 MGHRA and CDR2 YSYEKL. Trimming removed 0 bases at V and 7 bases at J, with 13 bases between. The CDR3 coding sequence is TGCGCCAGCAGCCAAGATTTTGGGTTCGGACAGCCCCAGCATTTT. It translates to CASSQDFGFGQPQHF.

V is TRBV23-1 and J is TRBJ2-5; maybe TRBD2 (6 bases). TRBV23-1 is known as an ORF, though its function is uncertain. The length of the CDR3 is 15 residues. V lost 2 bases and J 2 bases, leaving 12 bases between the germline ends. The CDR3 reads CASSQEGGVQETQYF. The CDR3, as DNA: TGCGCCAGCAGTCAAGAGGGAGGCGTGCAAGAGACCCAGTACTTC.

The V and J genes are TRBV5-6 and TRBJ1-4; D is uncertain. Deletions cut 2 bases from V and 5 bases from J, with 10 bases between. The CDR3 extends over 14 amino acids. Per the germline V gene, CDR1 is SGHDT and CDR2 is YYEEEE. CDR3 sequence reads: CASSFYRENEKLFF. As DNA, the CDR3 is TGTGCCAGCAGCTTTTACAGAGAAAATGAAAAACTGTTTTTT.

The rearrangement joins TRBV7-9 to TRBJ2-1; 7 bases are a match to TRBD2. Germline V lookup: CDR1 SEHNR, CDR2 FQNEAQ (reference sequence). CDR3 size: 15 residues. V dropped 6 bases and J dropped 7; count of bases not matched to a gene: 12. CDR3 bases: TGTGCCAGCAGTTCTACCGGGGGGATGAAAAATGAGCAGTTCTTC. Encoded protein: CASSSTGGMKNEQFF.

The V gene is TRBV4-1, the J gene TRBJ2-1; D is possibly TRBD2 (7 bases). The germline CDR1 and CDR2 sequences are MGHRA and YSYEKL. This CDR3 region has 16 residues. Between the trimmed V and J ends, which lost 1 base and 0 bases, there was a span of 10 bases. The CDR3 is CASSQVGGGSYNEQFF. The CDR3 DNA is TGCGCCAGCAGCCAAGTGGGAGGGGGCTCCTACAATGAGCAGTTCTTC.